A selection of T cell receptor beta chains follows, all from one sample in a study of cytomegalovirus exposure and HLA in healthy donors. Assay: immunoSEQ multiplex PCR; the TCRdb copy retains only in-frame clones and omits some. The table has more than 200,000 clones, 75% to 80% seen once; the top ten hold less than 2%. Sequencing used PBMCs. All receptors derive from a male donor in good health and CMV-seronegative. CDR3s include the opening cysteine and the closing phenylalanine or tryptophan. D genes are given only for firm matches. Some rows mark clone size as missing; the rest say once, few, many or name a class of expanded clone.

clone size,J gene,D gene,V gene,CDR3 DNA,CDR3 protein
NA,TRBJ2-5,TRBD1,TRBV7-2,TGTGCCAGCAGCCCGGACAGGGGGCTTCAAGAGACCCAGTACTTC,CASSPDRGLQETQYF
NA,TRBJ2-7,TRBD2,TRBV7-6,TGTGCCAGTACCGCTAGCGGGGACTACGAGCAGTACTTC,CASTASGDYEQYF
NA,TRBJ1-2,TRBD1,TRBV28,TGTGCCAGCAGAAACAGGGGTCTAAACTATGGCTACACCTTC,CASRNRGLNYGYTF
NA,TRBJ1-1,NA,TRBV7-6,TGTGCCAGCAGCTTAGCCCAAGGAGGGGTGAACACTGAAGCTTTCTTT,CASSLAQGGVNTEAFF
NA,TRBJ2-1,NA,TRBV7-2,TGTGCCAGCGGGCCCTCGGGCGGAGGATACAATGAGCAGTTCTTC,CASGPSGGGYNEQFF
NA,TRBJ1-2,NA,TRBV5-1,TGCGCCAGCAGCTTCCGGGCTAACTATGGCTACACCTTC,CASSFRANYGYTF
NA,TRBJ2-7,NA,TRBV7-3,TGTGCCAGCAGCTTAACTGGGGGCCCCTCCTACGAGCAGTACTTC,CASSLTGGPSYEQYF
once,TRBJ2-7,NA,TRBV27,TGTGCCAGCAGTTTTGGAGGGGACTCCTACGAGCAGTACTTC,CASSFGGDSYEQYF
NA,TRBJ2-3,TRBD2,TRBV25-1,TGTGCCAGCAGCCAGAGAGCGGGAGAGGATACAGATACGCAGTATTTT,CASSQRAGEDTDTQYF
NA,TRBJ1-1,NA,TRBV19,TGTGCCAGTGGACAGTTTGAAGCTTTCTTT,CASGQFEAFF
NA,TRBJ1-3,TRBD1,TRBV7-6,TGTGCCAGCAGCCCGACAGGGAGAGAATCTGGAAACACCATATATTTT,CASSPTGRESGNTIYF
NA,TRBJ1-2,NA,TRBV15,TGTGCCACCAGCAGTCCAGGCAGGGCTAACTATGGCTACACCTTC,CATSSPGRANYGYTF
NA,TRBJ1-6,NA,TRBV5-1,TGCGCCAGCAGCTTGGCCGCCAGGGCTTATAATTCACCCCTCCACTTT,CASSLAARAYNSPLHF
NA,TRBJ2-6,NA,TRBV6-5,TGTGCCAGCAGTTACGGGGACCAGGGGGGGGCCAACGTCCTGACTTTC,CASSYGDQGGANVLTF
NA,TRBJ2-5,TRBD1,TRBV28,TGTGCCAGCAGTATCGGGGCAGGGGGCGTTCGGGGGGAGACCCAGTACTTC,CASSIGAGGVRGETQYF
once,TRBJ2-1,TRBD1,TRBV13,TGTGCCAGCAGCCCACTAGGGACAGGGGGTTACAATGAGCAGTTCTTC,CASSPLGTGGYNEQFF
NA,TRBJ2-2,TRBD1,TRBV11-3,TGTGCCAGCAGCCAACAGGGGCCCACCGGGGAGCTGTTTTTT,CASSQQGPTGELFF
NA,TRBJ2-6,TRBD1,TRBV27,TGTGCCAGCACTCCGCGACAGGGGCGCCCGTCTGGGGCCAACGTCCTGACTTTC,CASTPRQGRPSGANVLTF
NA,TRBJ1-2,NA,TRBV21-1,TGTGCCAGCAGCAATAGTACGAGGGTATTATATGGCTACACCTTC,CASSNSTRVLYGYTF
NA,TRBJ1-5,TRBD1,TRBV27,TGTGCCAGCAGAGTGACAGGGGAGGGAACCAATCAGCCCCAGCATTTT,CASRVTGEGTNQPQHF